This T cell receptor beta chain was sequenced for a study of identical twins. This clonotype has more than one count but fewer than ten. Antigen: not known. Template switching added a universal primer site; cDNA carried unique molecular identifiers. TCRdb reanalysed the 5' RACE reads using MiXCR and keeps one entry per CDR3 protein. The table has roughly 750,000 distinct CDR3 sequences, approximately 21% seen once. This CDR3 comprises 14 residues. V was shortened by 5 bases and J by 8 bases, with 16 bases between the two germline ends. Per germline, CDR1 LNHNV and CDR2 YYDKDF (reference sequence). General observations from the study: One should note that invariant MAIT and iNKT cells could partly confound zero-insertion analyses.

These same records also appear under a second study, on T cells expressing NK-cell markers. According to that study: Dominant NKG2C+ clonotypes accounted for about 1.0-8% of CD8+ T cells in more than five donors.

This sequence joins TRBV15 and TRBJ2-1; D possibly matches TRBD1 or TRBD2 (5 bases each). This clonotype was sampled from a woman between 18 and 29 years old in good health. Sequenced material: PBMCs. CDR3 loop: CATSGGRGADEQFF. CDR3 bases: TGTGCCACCAGCGGGGGAAGGGGAGCGGATGAGCAGTTCTTC.